A single sample gave rise to the 32 T cell receptor beta chains below, sequenced in a study of T cell responses to AZD1222 COVID-19 vaccine. This table comes from immunoSEQ multiplex PCR, and its TCRdb copy is limited to in-frame clones, with some not included. The table has 130,000 to 150,000 clones, 80% to 95% seen once. This specimen consisted of peripheral blood, obtained on day 0 of AZD1222 vaccination. The source is an adult in good health.

The CDR3 reads CASSLAGGGDIQYF. The CDR3 region has the DNA TGTGCCAGCAGCCTCGCAGGAGGTGGGGACATTCAGTACTTC. The chain joins TRBV28 to TRBJ2-4, with D maybe TRBD2 (5 bases). CDR1 and CDR2 from the germline V gene are MDHEN and SYDVKM. This CDR3 contains 14 residues. V dropped 6 bases and J dropped 8 bases, with 17 bases sitting between them.

V and J are TRBV28 and TRBJ2-1, with D perhaps matching TRBD1 or TRBD2 (5 bases each). The ends were cut back, 6 bases at V and 0 bases at J, with 12 bases in the middle. CDR1 and CDR2 from the germline V gene are MDHEN and SYDVKM. The CDR3 covers 15 residues. CDR3 DNA sequence: TGTGCCAGCAGGAGGGGCAGCAGCTCCTACAATGAGCAGTTCTTC. Protein: CASRRGSSSYNEQFF. The whole variable domain, remainder taken from reference TRBV28 and TRBJ2-1, is DVKVTQSSRYLVKRTGEKVFLECVQDMDHENMFWYRQDPGLGLRLIYFSYDVKMKEKGDIPEGYSVSREKKERFSLILESASTNQTSMYLCASRRGSSSYNEQFFGPGTRLTVL.

The chain combines TRBV4-2 with TRBJ1-2; TRBD1 agrees at 8 bases. This CDR3 is 15 amino acids long. The V segment lost 3 bases and the J segment 4 bases; nucleotides outside the gene matches: 7. The germline V gene encodes CDR1 LGHNA and CDR2 YNFKEQ. CDR3 in amino acids: CASSHYRGGAYGYTF. In DNA form, the CDR3 reads TGTGCCAGCAGCCACTACAGGGGGGGAGCCTATGGCTACACCTTC.

This chain uses TRBV12-3 or TRBV12-4 with TRBJ1-2; no clear D gene. The CDR3 length is 13 residues. Trimming pared 2 bases from V and 3 bases from J, leaving 7 bases between. CDR3 region: CASSLLPHYGYTF. CDR3 nucleotides: TGTGCCAGCAGTTTATTACCACACTATGGCTACACCTTC.

A single count supports this clone. The gene calls are TRBV19 and TRBJ2-2; D remains unclear. The CDR3 consists of 14 residues. Germline lookup yields CDR1 LNHDA and CDR2 SQIVND (reference sequence). Trimming took off 3 bases at V and 2 bases at J, with 7 bases between the two ends. The CDR3 loop is CASSIGPNTGELFF. In nucleotides, the CDR3 is TGTGCCAGTAGTATCGGCCCTAACACCGGGGAGCTGTTTTTT.

The V gene is TRBV19, the J gene TRBJ1-1; D gene ambiguous. In germline, CDR1 is LNHDA, CDR2 SQIVND (reference sequence). V lost 1 base to trimming and J lost 1 base, with 10 bases between them. This CDR3 contains 15 residues. The CDR3 here is CASSIVGGTNTEAFF. The CDR3 region has the DNA TGTGCCAGTAGTATAGTTGGAGGCACGAACACTGAAGCTTTCTTT.

V usage is TRBV18 and J usage is TRBJ1-6; D gene ambiguous. V was trimmed by 2 bases and J by 9 bases, leaving 17 bases between them. The V gene's germline CDR1 is KGHSH and CDR2 LQKENI. This CDR3 comprises 16 residues. The CDR3 bases are TGTGCCAGCTCACCAATGTTTCCCCAGGCTGGTTCACCCCTCCACTTT. Its protein product is CASSPMFPQAGSPLHF. The full variable domain, rest sourced from reference TRBV18 and TRBJ1-6, is NAGVMQNPRHLVRRRGQEARLRCSPMKGHSHVYWYRQLPEEGLKFMVYLQKENIIDESGMPKERFSAEFPKEGPSILRIQQVVRGDSAAYFCASSPMFPQAGSPLHFGNGTRLTVT.

The chain uses TRBV4-3 and TRBJ2-1; D ambiguous. V was pared by 2 bases and J by 8 bases, with 10 bases between. Germline-derived CDR1 and CDR2 are LGHNA and YSLEER. This CDR3 region has 13 residues. This chain's CDR3 is CASSQTTHYEQFF. The DNA of the CDR3 is TGCGCCAGCAGCCAAACAACGCATTATGAGCAGTTCTTC.

The V call is TRBV4-2, the J call TRBJ2-5; TRBD2 matches 10 bases. CDR1 and CDR2 from the germline V gene are LGHNA and YNFKEQ. V was pared by 0 bases and J by 2 bases, with 3 bases of the junction left unmatched. There are 16 residues in the CDR3. CDR3: CASSQEGAGGQETQYF. In DNA form, the CDR3 reads TGTGCCAGCAGCCAAGAAGGAGCGGGAGGGCAAGAGACCCAGTACTTC.

The CDR3 here is CASRLDRSGEKLFF. CDR3 DNA: TGTGCCAGCAGGTTGGACAGATCTGGGGAAAAACTGTTTTTT. This chain links TRBV2 with TRBJ1-4; weak D call: TRBD1 (6 bases). From germline, CDR1 is SNHLY and CDR2 FYNNEI. The ends were cut back, 6 bases at V and 8 bases at J, with 16 bases in the middle. There are 14 residues in the CDR3.

The V call is TRBV7-3, the J call TRBJ2-4; maybe TRBD2 (5 bases). Germline loops: CDR1 SGHTA, CDR2 FQGTGA. Trimming removed 5 bases from V and 0 bases from J, with 14 bases in between. The CDR3 totals 16 residues. The CDR3 here is CASSEFGVLAKNIQYF. Here the CDR3 DNA reads TGTGCCAGCAGCGAATTCGGGGTCCTAGCCAAAAACATTCAGTACTTC.

V and J are TRBV6-1 and TRBJ2-7, with D hard to call. CDR3 length: 12 residues. The V and J ends lost 2 bases and 3 bases respectively, with 5 bases between them. Germline-derived CDR1 and CDR2 are MNHNS and SASEGT. The CDR3, as DNA: TGTGCCAGCAGTGAACACAGCTACGAGCAGTACTTC. As protein: CASSEHSYEQYF.

The chain combines TRBV4-2 with TRBJ1-2; no definite D call. The V gene lost 1 base and the J gene lost 4 bases, with 16 bases spanning the gap. The CDR3 contains 16 residues. CDR1 is LGHNA, CDR2 YNFKEQ, per germline. The CDR3 region has the DNA TGTGCCAGCAGCCAAGCCCTCACTGTTACGGGCTATGGCTACACCTTC. This codes for CASSQALTVTGYGYTF.

The J gene is TRBJ1-4, the V gene TRBV4-3, with D hard to call. The germline V gene has CDR1 LGHNA and CDR2 YSLEER. The CDR3 spans 15 residues. V was clipped by 1 base and J by 0 bases, with 6 bases between them. CDR3 sequence (DNA): TGCGCCAGCAGCCAAGGCGCTGCAACTAATGAAAAACTGTTTTTT. It encodes CASSQGAATNEKLFF.

J is TRBJ1-4 and V is TRBV2; possibly TRBD1 for D (6 bases). Germline V gene lookup returns CDR1 SNHLY and CDR2 FYNNEI. Between the trimmed V and J ends, which lost 5 bases and 8 bases, there was a span of 15 bases. This CDR3 is 14 amino acids long. CDR3 in amino acids: CASSRKGGAEKLFF. DNA for the CDR3: TGTGCCAGCAGTAGAAAGGGGGGGGCGGAAAAACTGTTTTTT.

This clone was recorded a few times. This chain joins TRBV2 and TRBJ2-7, with 7 bases matching TRBD1. V shed 4 bases, J shed 1 base, and the junction held 1 base outside the gene matches. The CDR3 covers 13 residues. Germline V CDR1 and CDR2: SNHLY, FYNNEI. As DNA, the CDR3 is TGTGCCAGCAGTGTGGACAGGTCCTACGAGCAGTACTTC. Translating it yields CASSVDRSYEQYF.

V usage is TRBV28 and J usage is TRBJ1-1; 7 positions match TRBD1. The CDR3 extends over 12 amino acids. CDR1 and CDR2 from the germline V gene are MDHEN and SYDVKM. The CDR3 spells CVAGGWNTEAFF. The CDR3 coding sequence is TGTGTCGCAGGGGGATGGAACACTGAAGCTTTCTTT.

J is TRBJ1-5 and V is TRBV28, with no clear D. This CDR3 has 18 residues. V lost 3 bases and J 0 bases, leaving 18 bases between the germline ends. From germline, CDR1 is MDHEN and CDR2 SYDVKM. CDR3 region: CASSFPPGSKNSNQPQHF. CDR3 coding DNA: TGTGCCAGCAGTTTCCCCCCGGGGTCTAAGAATAGCAATCAGCCCCAGCATTTT. Complete variable domain (other parts from reference TRBV28 and TRBJ1-5): DVKVTQSSRYLVKRTGEKVFLECVQDMDHENMFWYRQDPGLGLRLIYFSYDVKMKEKGDIPEGYSVSREKKERFSLILESASTNQTSMYLCASSFPPGSKNSNQPQHFGDGTRLSIL.

The genes are TRBV5-1 and TRBJ1-6, with TRBD1 matching over 7 bases. The trim removed 5 bases at V and 5 bases at J, leaving 4 bases unmatched. Germline values: CDR1 SGHRS, CDR2 YFSETQ. CDR3 size: 14 residues. Here the CDR3 reads CASRVGQNNSPLHF. The CDR3 region has the DNA TGCGCCAGCAGGGTGGGACAGAATAATTCACCCCTCCACTTT.

V usage is TRBV9 and J usage is TRBJ1-1, with D possibly TRBD1 on 6 matching bases. Germline CDR1 is SGDLS and CDR2 is YYNGEE. Trimming stripped 3 bases from V and 1 base from J, with 13 bases between. The CDR3 length is 15 residues. CDR3 nucleotides: TGTGCCAGCAGCGGCCCCTGGACAGAGAACACTGAAGCTTTCTTT. As protein: CASSGPWTENTEAFF.

The genes are TRBV11-1 and TRBJ2-2, with D tentatively TRBD1 (5 bases). The CDR3 totals 15 residues. Per the germline V gene, CDR1 is SGHAT and CDR2 is FQDESV (reference sequence). V lost 2 bases and J lost 6, with 13 bases in between. The CDR3 DNA is TGTGCCAGCAGCTTATACCAGGGAAGGGCCGGGGAGCTGTTTTTT. Translating gives CASSLYQGRAGELFF.

The rearrangement uses TRBV7-2 and TRBJ2-7; D is possibly TRBD1 or TRBD2 (5 bases each). Looked up from germline, CDR1 is SGHTA and CDR2 is FQGNSA. Trimming pared 3 bases from V and 2 bases from J, leaving 11 bases between. The CDR3 consists of 14 residues. CDR3 coding DNA: TGTGCCAGCAGCTTTAGAGGGGAGACCTACGAGCAGTACTTC. As protein: CASSFRGETYEQYF.

This chain uses TRBV19 with TRBJ1-2; no clear D gene. Per the germline V gene, CDR1 is LNHDA and CDR2 is SQIVND (reference sequence). Trimming left V 9 bases short and J 1 base short, with 15 bases between. The CDR3 is 14 amino acids. CDR3 DNA sequence: TGTGCCAGCTGGAAGGGAGATAATAACTATGGCTACACCTTC. Its protein product is CASWKGDNNYGYTF.

The V gene is TRBV7-2, the J gene TRBJ2-1; 11 bases align to TRBD2. The V gene's germline CDR1 is SGHTA and CDR2 FQGNSA. The CDR3 consists of 19 residues. V dropped 5 bases and J dropped 7; count of bases not matched to a gene: 19. CDR3 region: CASSPEALAGGLLTNEQFF. CDR3 DNA: TGTGCCAGCAGCCCAGAGGCTCTAGCGGGGGGTTTACTTACGAATGAGCAGTTCTTC.

The genes are TRBV4-1 and TRBJ1-5; unclear D gene. V was pared by 0 bases and J by 2 bases, with 14 bases between. The germline CDR1 and CDR2 sequences are MGHRA and YSYEKL. CDR3 length: 17 amino acids. The CDR3 DNA is TGCGCCAGCAGCCAAGATGTGGCGGCCTCGGGCAATCAGCCCCAGCATTTT. It codes for CASSQDVAASGNQPQHF.

V usage is TRBV6-5 and J usage is TRBJ2-5, with D possibly being TRBD1 (5 bases). The germline V gene encodes CDR1 MNHEY and CDR2 SVGAGI. Between the trimmed V and J ends, which lost 8 bases and 2 bases, there was a span of 15 bases. The CDR3 has 14 amino acids. The CDR3 region has the DNA TGTGCCAGCCTAAAGGGGCCAGCTCAAGAGACCCAGTACTTC. Encoded protein: CASLKGPAQETQYF.

This clone was recorded only once. V gene TRBV2 combines with J gene TRBJ1-4; a weak D match, TRBD1 (5 bases). Per the germline V gene, CDR1 is SNHLY and CDR2 is FYNNEI. Deletions cut 3 bases from V and 8 bases from J, with 13 bases between. The length of the CDR3 is 14 residues. CDR3 DNA: TGTGCCAGCAGTGATGGGGGGAGAAAGGAAAAACTGTTTTTT. It is translated as CASSDGGRKEKLFF.

The chain carries TRBV6-5 and TRBJ2-1; no clear D. The length of the CDR3 is 14 residues. V lost 7 bases to trimming and J lost 6 bases, with 16 bases between them. Germline-derived CDR1 and CDR2 are MNHEY and SVGAGI. CDR3 DNA: TGTGCCAGCACCAGATCAGCAACCGGCAATGAGCAGTTCTTC. Protein: CASTRSATGNEQFF.

CDR3 protein: CASSPDGSVANEKLFF. The CDR3, as DNA: TGTGCCAGCAGCCCGGACGGGTCTGTAGCTAATGAAAAACTGTTTTTT. This sequence joins TRBV5-4 and TRBJ1-4, with unresolved D. Trimming removed 4 bases from V and 3 bases from J, with 16 bases in between. The germline V gene encodes CDR1 SGHNT and CDR2 YYREEE (reference sequence). This CDR3 spans 16 amino acids. The full variable domain, in which reference TRBV5-4 and TRBJ1-4 provide the parts outside the CDR3, is ETGVTQSPTHLIKTRGQQVTLRCSSQSGHNTVSWYQQALGQGPQFIFQYYREEENGRGNFPPRFSGLQFPNYSSELNVNALELDDSALYLCASSPDGSVANEKLFFGSGTQLSVL.

V and J are TRBV4-3 and TRBJ1-6; D unclear. V lost 3 bases, J lost 7 bases, and 7 bases lay in between. The length of the CDR3 is 13 residues. Germline V gene sequence: CDR1 LGHNA, CDR2 YSLEER. In DNA form, the CDR3 reads TGCGCCAGCAGCCAGAGCGGGAATTCACCCCTCCACTTT. This translates into CASSQSGNSPLHF.

This clone was recorded only once. The chain joins TRBV5-5 to TRBJ2-1, with D uncertain. The CDR3 length is 15 residues. The germline V gene has CDR1 SGHKS and CDR2 YYEKEE (reference sequence). V was clipped by 4 bases and J by 1 base, with 12 bases between them. In DNA, the CDR3 is TGTGCCAGCAGCGTGAATGCCCGTTCCTACAATGAGCAGTTCTTC. Translated: CASSVNARSYNEQFF.

Points on this clone: The junction and the germline gene differ at one end; a read error may be behind it. V is TRBV18 and J is TRBJ2-1, with D possibly being TRBD1 (6 bases). CDR3 length equals 14 residues. CDR1 and CDR2 from the germline V gene are KGHSH and LQKENI. CDR3 DNA sequence: TGTGCCAGCTCCCCACAGGGTCGGTACAATGAGCAGTTCTTC. Translated: CASSPQGRYNEQFF.